This paragraph covers one T cell receptor (beta chain) sequence. This sample is drawn from a study of T cells in Graves' hyperthyroidism and ophthalmopathy. Recently diagnosed hyperthyroidism of less than 2 months' duration affected patients aged 18 to 65. PBMCs were obtained from approximately 9.2 ml fresh peripheral blood. Template material for amplifying TCR beta CDR3 regions consisted of RNA transcripts. The TCR CDR3 first-round RT-PCR relied on the HTBI primer set. A single record per CDR3 protein comes from TCRdb applying MiXCR to the multiplex PCR reads. The data show 500,000 to 600,000 distinct CDR3 sequences, over 15% seen once. Per the germline V gene, CDR1 is SEHNR and CDR2 is FQNEAQ (reference sequence). The junction had 13 bases not matched to a gene; V was cut back by 6 bases and J by 3 bases. The CDR3 totals 16 residues.

The specimen sequenced was blood. The genes are TRBV7-9 and TRBJ2-5; 7 positions agree with TRBD1. The TCR originated in a woman between 18 and 29 years old with Graves' hyperthyroidism. Here the CDR3 DNA reads TGTGCCAGCAGACCGAAGACAGGGTCGAAAAAAGAGACCCAGTACTTC. Protein product: CASRPKTGSKKETQYF.